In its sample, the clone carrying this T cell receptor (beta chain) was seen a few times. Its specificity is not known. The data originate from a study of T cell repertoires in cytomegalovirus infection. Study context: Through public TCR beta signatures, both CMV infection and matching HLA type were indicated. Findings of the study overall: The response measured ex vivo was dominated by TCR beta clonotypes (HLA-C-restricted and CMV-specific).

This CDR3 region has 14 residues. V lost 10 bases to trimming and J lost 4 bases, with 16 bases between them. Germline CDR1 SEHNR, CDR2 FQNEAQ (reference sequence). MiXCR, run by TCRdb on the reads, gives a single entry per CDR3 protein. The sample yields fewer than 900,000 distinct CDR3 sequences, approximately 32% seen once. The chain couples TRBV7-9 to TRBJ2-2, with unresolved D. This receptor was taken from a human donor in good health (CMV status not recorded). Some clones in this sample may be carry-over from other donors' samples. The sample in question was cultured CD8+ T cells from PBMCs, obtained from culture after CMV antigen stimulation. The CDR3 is CATFRPVGTGELFF. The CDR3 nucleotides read TGTGCCACCTTTCGACCCGTGGGCACCGGGGAGCTGTTTTTT.